The sequence of this T cell receptor beta chain was determined in a study of T cells in Graves' hyperthyroidism and ophthalmopathy. This clonotype was counted only a few times. Amplification targeted TCR beta CDR3 regions from RNA transcripts. First-round RT-PCR with HTBI primers amplified the TCR CDR3 region. One entry per CDR3 protein, called by TCRdb with MiXCR from the multiplex PCR reads. The sample records approximately 200,000 distinct CDR3 sequences, approximately 16% being singletons. Uncontrolled infection, other autoimmune disease, pregnancy or lactation disqualified patients from enrolment. The CDR3 runs to 17 residues. The germline V gene has CDR1 SGHTS and CDR2 YDEGEE. Trimming removed 6 bases from V and 2 bases from J, with 22 bases in between.

The rearrangement links TRBV5-8 to TRBJ2-3; D might be TRBD1 (6 bases). Material for sequencing was blood. The clonotype originates from a man aged 40-49 years with Graves' hyperthyroidism. The CDR3 here is CASTSPPTGGNTDTQYF. The CDR3 DNA is TGTGCCAGCACCTCGCCCCCGACAGGTGGGAACACAGATACGCAGTATTTT.